This paragraph covers one T cell receptor (beta chain) sequence. Its antigen is still unknown. No much larger clone exists at a distance of one base, and base qualities are not known. The source of the sample is a study of shared clonotypes between healthy human individuals (dated by TCRdb to 2020 to 2022). With regard to the full study: The cohort included three men and a couple of women between 18 and 49 years of age. For each donor, three plates each were used for CD4 naive and CD4 memory, two plates were used for CD8 naive, and one plate was used for CD8 memory. The study deeply sequenced blood TCR repertoires of 5 or 6 healthy adults to estimate repertoire size and the extent of clonotype sharing between individuals. Libraries were prepared and TCR repertoires were sequenced by different laboratories using diverse techniques, in order to increase sequencing depth and limit assay-specific biases. Per donor, leukapheresis produced somewhere between about 0.9 and 9.5 billion PBMCs. What the authors observed across the whole study: Clonotypes shared by all four sorted-subset donors showed higher generation probabilities than non-shared clonotypes. Because the study included a small number of donors, the genetic and exposure-history diversity represented was limited. Even with the large sequencing depth, rarefaction of the sorted-subset datasets indicated that sequencing was incomplete. Sampling was restricted to blood, and TCR repertoires in tissues likely differ from the TCR repertoires found in blood. Pairwise subsampling indicated that sequencing depth was expected to affect the degree of clonotype sharing among donors. Naive subsets generally had larger estimated clonotype richness than memory subsets. When a handful of donors were compared, the shared fraction of clonotypes was about 5.2% for naive CD4, 3.5% to 4% for naive CD8, roughly 2.5% for memory CD4, and roughly 0.43% for memory CD8.

Sequences GTSNPN (CDR1) and SVGIG (CDR2) are obtained from the germline V gene (reference sequence). Relative to germline, V is 8 bases shorter and J is 1 base shorter, with 16 bases between their ends. The CDR3 goes from the cysteine to the phenylalanine over 14 residues. CDR3 DNA only is kept here, 42 bases in frame from base 1. TCR CDR3 regions were amplified from genomic DNA by multiplex PCR using the deep immunoSEQ assay. For each cell subset, the extracted genomic DNA was distributed evenly across all wells of several immunoSEQ 96-well plates, and each plate served as one replicate. For sorted subsets, 200 to 250 ng of genomic DNA, equivalent to 30,000 or so T cell genomes, went into each replicate PCR. Purified libraries were measured with a Qubit 3.0 fluorometer, size-checked on a Bioanalyzer 2100, and measured again with the KAPA Library Quantification kit. Every immunoSEQ 96-well plate was sequenced on a separate single-read 150-cycle Illumina NextSeq 550 flow cell. The paper's data handling went like this. Because the immunoSEQ output held only junctional sequences and lacked quality scores, the filtering could not match the filtering applied to full-length reads. To assign V/J genes and CDR3, sequences were annotated against IMGT germline references using PyIR, a Python wrapper for IgBLAST v1.9. Reads were filtered out if the reads had weak V/J assignments (E-value above 1e-6), no CDR3, stop codons, out-of-frame junctions, or ambiguous translated residues. V3J clonotypes were defined as sequences sharing the same inferred V gene, J gene, and CDR3 amino acid sequence. Percentage overlap between repertoires was computed as shared unique clonotypes divided by the size of the smaller repertoire. Repertoire richness was assessed with RTK rarefaction, the Chao1 estimator, and Recon v2.1 estimates of unobserved clonotypes. Generation probabilities were computed with OLGA for all TCRbeta clonotypes obtained by the gDNA method from a handful of donors. Entries here come from immuneACCESS through TCRdb and include only in-frame sequences with V and J called. Some clones fail to appear in such tables; in the studies checked, an unresolved V gene covers under half of the shortfall, and the cause of the remainder is unknown. V and J calls and clone size are those listed in that table; D and trimming were worked out from the DNA. Recorded for this sample are around 2,000,000 clones; 85% to 95% of them occurred a single time. The top ten clones comprise 0.1% to 0.15% of the sample.

The donors were healthy, HIV-negative adults with no recently reported acute infections or vaccinations. All donors were Caucasian adults living in Nashville, Tennessee, USA. Magnetic negative selection was used to enrich CD4+ T cells, after which naive cells were positively selected on CD45RA and the negative fraction became the memory subset. Blood was obtained by leukapheresis, after which PBMCs were separated by Ficoll-Histopaque density gradient centrifugation and cryopreserved in liquid nitrogen vapor phase. Analytical flow cytometry was used to check the purity and quantity of each magnetically sorted T cell population. Genomic DNA was isolated from each sorted fraction and quantified by UV absorbance on a Nanodrop 2000c.

Sequenced material: naive CD4+ T cells sorted from blood. The cell subset or site label of this sample denotes: CD45RA+ positively selected. This clonotype was obtained from a man between 18 and 35 years old in good health. The sequence links TRBV30 to TRBJ2-3; perhaps TRBD2 is the D gene, with 5 bases matching. Here the CDR3 is given as CAQSRDGRTDTQYF. Read as DNA, the sequence is TGTGCCCAGTCGAGGGATGGGCGCACAGATACGCAGTATTTT.